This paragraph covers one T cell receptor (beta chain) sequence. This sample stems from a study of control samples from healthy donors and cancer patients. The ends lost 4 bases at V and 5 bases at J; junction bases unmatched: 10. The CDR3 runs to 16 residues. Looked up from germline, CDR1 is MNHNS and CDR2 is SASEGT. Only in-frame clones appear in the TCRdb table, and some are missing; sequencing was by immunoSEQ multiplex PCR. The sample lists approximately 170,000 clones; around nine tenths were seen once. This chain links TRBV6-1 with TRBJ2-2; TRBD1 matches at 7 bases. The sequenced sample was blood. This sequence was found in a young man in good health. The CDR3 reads CASSARTGRVTGELFF. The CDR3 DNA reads TGTGCCAGCAGTGCCCGGACAGGAAGGGTAACCGGGGAGCTGTTTTTT.